The 2 T cell receptor beta chains given below trace back to one sample, sequenced in a study of T cells in localized non-small cell lung cancer. Profiling relied on immunoSEQ multiplex PCR, and the TCRdb table lists in-frame clones only, not all of them. The sample has approximately 4,500 clones, 85% to 95% seen once. This material consisted of peripheral blood, taken before any cancer treatment. Receptors were obtained from a woman between 35 and 75 years old with stage I lung adenocarcinoma.

The genes are TRBV2 and TRBJ1-2; TRBD1 aligns across 10 bases. CDR3 size: 12 residues. J was trimmed by 9 bases and V by 8 bases; bases with no gene match: 6. CDR1 is SNHLY and CDR2 is FYNNEI in the germline V gene. CDR3 bases: TGTGCCAGCGCGGACAGGGGGGATCGCTACACCTTC. Translating it yields CASADRGDRYTF. The whole variable domain, remainder taken from reference TRBV2 and TRBJ1-2, is EPEVTQTPSHQVTQMGQEVILRCVPISNHLYFYWYRQILGQKVEFLVSFYNNEISEKSEIFDDQFSVERPDGSNFTLKIRSTKLEDSAMYFCASADRGDRYTFGSGTRLTVV.

The rearrangement links TRBV5-1 to TRBJ2-2, with no clear D. CDR3 length: 16 residues. Germline-derived CDR1 and CDR2 are SGHRS and YFSETQ. V shed 4 bases and J shed 1 base, with 14 bases lying between them. The CDR3, as DNA: TGCGCCAGCAGCCCCATGATTATAGGGAACACCGGGGAGCTGTTTTTT. This codes for CASSPMIIGNTGELFF.